The next 31 T cell receptor beta chains were all read from a single sample in a study of T cells in women clearing cervical HPV infection. Clones were read by immunoSEQ multiplex PCR, and TCRdb kept only the in-frame ones, dropping some. The sample data list approximately 31,000 clones. The sequenced material came from blood buffy coat. The receptors shown here come from a woman between 18 and 70 years old with a cervical HPV16 infection that either progressed to CIN3+ or cleared (not recorded which).

Worth noting for this clone: With the read ending 3 residues before the CDR3 end, the germline J gene is used to fill in that end. V and J are TRBV12-3 or TRBV12-4 and TRBJ2-2; D possibly corresponds to TRBD2 (6 bases). The CDR3 has 14 residues. V lost 6 bases, J lost 7 bases, and 15 bases lay in between. The sequenced part of the CDR3 DNA is TGTGCCAGCAGCCTAGCGATTAATAACGGGGAG. Translation: CASSLAINNGE. The CDR3 reads in full as CASSLAINNGELFF.

On this clone itself: Coverage ceases 3 residues before the CDR3 finishes, and the germline J gene fills in the end. V gene TRBV10-1 combines with J gene TRBJ2-3, with 7 bases aligning to TRBD1. CDR3 length equals 13 residues. CDR1 WNHNN and CDR2 SYGVQD come from the germline V gene (reference sequence). The ends lost 10 bases at V and 8 bases at J; junction bases unmatched: 12. CDR3 bases read: TGCGCCACTTCTCAACAGGGGTTGGGTACG. It encodes CATSQQGLGT. The CDR3 reads in full as CATSQQGLGTQYF.

The CDR3 protein is CASSEGLAGDLDTQYF. The sequenced CDR3 bases are TGTGCCAGCAGTGAAGGACTAGCGGGGGATCTAGATACG. V is TRBV2 and J is TRBJ2-3, with TRBD2 matching 12 bases. The read falls 3 residues short of the CDR3 end, and the missing part is taken from the germline J gene. CDR3 length: 16 residues. Trimming removed 1 base from V and 5 bases from J; junction bases left unmatched: 4. Looked up from germline, CDR1 is SNHLY and CDR2 is FYNNEI.

Incomplete CDR3 DNA: TGTGCCAGCAGCTCGGGGGGGCAAAACATT. Its translation is CASSSGGQNI. The CDR3 as a whole reads CASSSGGQNIQYF. The chain combines TRBV7-2 with TRBJ2-4, with 8 bases lining up with TRBD2. The read terminates 3 residues before the CDR3 end, so the remaining end is supplied by the germline J gene. J lost 5 bases, V lost 4 bases, and 1 base had no gene match. CDR3 length: 13 amino acids. Germline V gives CDR1 SGHTA, CDR2 FQGNSA.

Regarding this clone: With the read ending 3 residues before the CDR3 end, the germline J gene is used to fill in that end. The chain joins TRBV11-3 to TRBJ1-5; TRBD1 might be the D (6 bases). V was pared by 2 bases and J by 7 bases, with 9 bases between. This CDR3 spans 13 amino acids. CDR1 and CDR2 from the germline V gene are SGHNT and YENEEA. CDR3 DNA (partial): TGTGCCAGCAGCTTATACCAGGGGCAGCCC. This sequence encodes CASSLYQGQP. The whole CDR3 protein is CASSLYQGQPQHF.

Concerning this clone itself: The CDR3 end falls 3 residues outside the read, so it is completed with the germline J gene. The chain links TRBV19 to TRBJ2-4, with D perhaps matching TRBD2 (5 bases). This CDR3 has 13 amino acids. Per the germline V gene, CDR1 is LNHDA and CDR2 is SQIVND (reference sequence). This CDR3 is CASSFNSGQPQYF. Partial CDR3 DNA: TGTGCCAGTAGTTTCAACAGCGGCCAGCCT.

A remark on this clone: The CDR3 end is not reached by the read, which stops 3 residues before it; the germline J gene fills it in. The chain uses TRBV6-1 and TRBJ1-4; 8 bases fit TRBD1. Germline CDR1 MNHNS, CDR2 SASEGT. The CDR3 has 15 amino acids. The junction had 8 bases not matched to a gene; V was cut back by 3 bases and J by 8 bases. CDR3 bases read: TGTGCCAGCAGTGAGCAGGGGGCGCGATCCGAAAAA. This codes for CASSEQGARSEK. The complete CDR3 protein is CASSEQGARSEKLFF.

The sequenced CDR3 bases are TGTGCCAGCAGTTTGACTAGCGGGGGGCAAGAGACG. Residues: CASSLTSGGQET. The entire CDR3 reads CASSLTSGGQETQYF. This chain links TRBV28 with TRBJ2-3, with 13 bases identical to TRBD2. The read terminates 3 residues ahead of where the CDR3 ends, so the germline J gene completes it. CDR3 length: 15 amino acids. Germline V gene lookup returns CDR1 MDHEN and CDR2 SYDVKM.

Regarding this clone: The read terminates 3 residues ahead of where the CDR3 ends, so the germline J gene completes it. V usage is TRBV20-1 and J usage is TRBJ2-7; D call uncertain. This CDR3 is built from 15 residues. Germline CDR1 is DFQATT and CDR2 is SNEGSKA (reference sequence). V gave up 0 bases and J gave up 1 base, with 13 bases separating them. This CDR3 reads CSARDPRSPSYEQYF. The CDR3 bases that were read are TGCAGTGCTAGAGACCCGCGATCCCCTTCCTACGAG.

Regarding this clone: The read gets to within 3 residues of the CDR3 end, and the germline J gene fills in the rest. The chain has TRBV7-8 and TRBJ2-7, with TRBD2 matching 8 bases. Germline lookup yields CDR1 SGHVS and CDR2 FQNEAQ. The CDR3 runs to 14 residues. Losses at the gene ends were 4 bases for V and 4 bases for J; bases not matched to a gene: 6. The CDR3 DNA, read in part, is TGTGCCAGCAGCTCATTGCGGGGGGTGTACGAG. It is translated as CASSSLRGVYE. The complete CDR3 protein is CASSSLRGVYEQYF.

Worth noting for this clone: The read terminates 3 residues ahead of where the CDR3 ends, so the germline J gene completes it. The V and J genes are TRBV2 and TRBJ2-3; D gene unclear. The V end lost 3 bases, the J end lost 6 bases, and 13 bases lay between the germline ends. CDR1 and CDR2 (germline): SNHLY, FYNNEI. The CDR3 is made up of 14 amino acids. CDR3 DNA, as far as it was read: TGTGCCAGCAGTGATGGTCGCTTAGGGGATACG. Its protein product is CASSDGRLGDT. The full-length CDR3 reads as CASSDGRLGDTQYF. Drawing the rest from reference TRBV2 and TRBJ2-3, the complete variable domain is EPEVTQTPSHQVTQMGQEVILRCVPISNHLYFYWYRQILGQKVEFLVSFYNNEISEKSEIFDDQFSVERPDGSNFTLKIRSTKLEDSAMYFCASSDGRLGDTQYFGPGTRLTVL.

Details on this clone: The CDR3 extends 3 residues past the end of the read, so its final part is completed from the germline J gene. V gene TRBV20-1 combines with J gene TRBJ2-1, with 13 bases matching TRBD2. Germline assignment: CDR1 DFQATT and CDR2 SNEGSKA (reference sequence). CDR3 size: 17 residues. The trim removed 6 bases at V and 7 bases at J, leaving 15 bases unmatched. CDR3 protein: CSASPTSGGRRENEQFF. Partial CDR3 DNA: TGCAGTGCCAGCCCGACTAGCGGGGGGCGTCGGGAGAATGAG.

On this clone itself: The read terminates 3 residues ahead of where the CDR3 ends, so the germline J gene completes it. The chain carries TRBV19 and TRBJ2-1, with TRBD2 matching 9 bases. Trimming at V came to 4 bases and at J to 0 bases, leaving 4 bases not matched to a gene. Germline V gives CDR1 LNHDA, CDR2 SQIVND (reference sequence). The CDR3 spans 16 residues. The DNA read from the CDR3 is TGTGCCAGTAGTACCCTTAGCGGGAGCTCCTACAATGAG. Its translation: CASSTLSGSSYNE. In full, the CDR3 is CASSTLSGSSYNEQFF.

Comment on this clone: The read stops 3 residues short of the end of the CDR3; the missing end is completed from the germline J gene. The chain links TRBV18 to TRBJ1-5; no reliable D call. The germline gives CDR1 KGHSH, CDR2 LQKENI. This CDR3 comprises 15 residues. Trimming stripped 1 base from V and 0 bases from J, with 7 bases between. The CDR3 protein is CASSPLADSNQPQHF. The sequenced part of the CDR3 DNA is TGTGCCAGCTCACCACTCGCGGATAGCAATCAGCCC.

Notes on this clone: The read falls 3 residues short of the CDR3 end, and the missing part is taken from the germline J gene. The chain combines TRBV7-7 with TRBJ1-1, with D possibly being TRBD1 (6 bases). The CDR3 contains 14 residues. The germline CDR1 and CDR2 sequences are SSHAT and FNYEAQ (reference sequence). CDR3 bases read: TGTGCCAGCAGCTTAGCCGCAGGGGCAGAGACA. It translates to CASSLAAGAET. The complete CDR3 protein is CASSLAAGAETAFF. The full variable domain, its missing parts supplied by reference TRBV7-7 and TRBJ1-1, is GAGVSQSPRYKVTKRGQDVTLRCDPISSHATLYWYQQALGQGPEFLTYFNYEAQPDKSGLPSDRFSAERPEGSISTLTIQRTEQRDSAMYRCASSLAAGAETAFFGQGTRLTVV.

Worth noting for this clone: The DNA ends 3 residues before the CDR3 does, and the rest of the CDR3 is filled in from the germline J gene. The rearrangement joins TRBV5-4 to TRBJ2-2, with TRBD1 matching over 10 bases. The V gene's germline CDR1 is SGHNT and CDR2 YYREEE (reference sequence). The CDR3 is made up of 15 amino acids. The chain's CDR3 is CASSSIGQGDEKLFF. Incomplete CDR3 DNA: TGTGCCAGCAGCTCTATTGGACAGGGGGATGAAAAG.

Remarks on this clone: The read ends 3 residues before the CDR3 terminus; that terminus is restored from the germline J gene. The V call is TRBV20-1, the J call TRBJ1-3, with D perhaps TRBD1 (5 bases). Trimming left V 3 bases short and J 0 bases short, with 15 bases between. This CDR3 has 16 residues. Germline CDR1 is DFQATT and CDR2 is SNEGSKA (reference sequence). CDR3 bases read: TGCAGTGCTAGGGACTCGGGACTGAGCTCTGGAAACACC. Amino acid sequence: CSARDSGLSSGNT. The full CDR3 is CSARDSGLSSGNTIYF.

On this clone itself: The read gets to within 3 residues of the CDR3 end, and the germline J gene fills in the rest. The chain joins TRBV23-1 to TRBJ2-1, with TRBD1 matching over 7 bases. TRBV23-1 is labeled an ORF, and its function is uncertain. CDR3 length: 16 residues. Losses at the gene ends were 1 base for V and 6 bases for J; bases not matched to a gene: 9. Incomplete CDR3 DNA: TGCGCCAGCAGTCAATTTGTACAGGGGAAAATCAATGAG. Encoded protein: CASSQFVQGKINE. In full, the CDR3 is CASSQFVQGKINEQFF.

Comment on this clone: The read halts 3 residues ahead of the CDR3 end, with the missing end drawn from the germline J gene. This chain links TRBV20-1 with TRBJ2-7, with 7 bases fitting TRBD2. CDR1 is DFQATT and CDR2 is SNEGSKA in the germline V gene (reference sequence). The CDR3 sequence is 14 residues long. J was trimmed by 0 bases and V by 4 bases; bases with no gene match: 6. CDR3 loop: CSATPSGSSYEQYF. The DNA read from the CDR3 is TGCAGTGCTACCCCTAGCGGCAGCTCCTACGAG.

A word on this clone: The read comes to an end 3 residues before the CDR3 does, leaving the germline J gene to fill in the end. This chain connects TRBV10-1 to TRBJ2-1, with TRBD1 as a possible D gene (6 bases). V shed 6 bases and J shed 2 bases, with 8 bases lying between them. In germline, CDR1 is WNHNN, CDR2 SYGVQD (reference sequence). The CDR3 spans 13 residues. Partial CDR3 DNA: TGCGCCAGCAGCCGGGACACCTACAATGAG. Its protein is CASSRDTYNE. The full CDR3 sequence reads CASSRDTYNEQFF.

Comments on this clone: The sequence runs out 3 residues before the end of the CDR3; the remainder is reconstructed from the germline J gene. This chain connects TRBV19 to TRBJ1-1; 9 nucleotides agree with TRBD1. This CDR3 is 15 amino acids long. V lost 6 bases and J lost 1; bases outside the gene matches: 6. The germline V gene encodes CDR1 LNHDA and CDR2 SQIVND (reference sequence). The sequenced part of the CDR3 DNA is TGTGCCAGTAGCTCTCCGGGACAGGGGAACACTGAA. Translating it yields CASSSPGQGNTE. The full CDR3 is CASSSPGQGNTEAFF.

With respect to this clone: The read gets to within 3 residues of the CDR3 end, and the germline J gene fills in the rest. V and J are TRBV7-6 and TRBJ1-6, with D hard to call. Germline CDR1 SGHVS, CDR2 FNYEAQ. V was trimmed by 4 bases and J by 8 bases, leaving 6 bases between them. CDR3 length: 12 amino acids. Here the CDR3 reads CASSSDYSPLHF. The CDR3 DNA, read in part, is TGTGCCAGCAGCTCCGACTATTCACCC.

As concerns this clone: The read terminates 3 residues ahead of where the CDR3 ends, so the germline J gene completes it. The J gene is TRBJ2-7, the V gene TRBV5-6; the match to TRBD2 covers 7 bases. This CDR3 is 15 amino acids long. V lost 1 base, J lost 0 bases, and 4 bases stayed unmatched. CDR1 is SGHDT, CDR2 YYEEEE, per germline. The sequenced CDR3 bases are TGTGCCAGCAGCTTGCAGCGGGGTTACTCCTACGAG. Residues: CASSLQRGYSYE. In full, the CDR3 is CASSLQRGYSYEQYF. Together with reference TRBV5-6 and TRBJ2-7, the CDR3 gives the full variable domain: DAGVTQSPTHLIKTRGQQVTLRCSPKSGHDTVSWYQQALGQGPQFIFQYYEEEERQRGNFPDRFSGHQFPNYSSELNVNALLLGDSALYLCASSLQRGYSYEQYFGPGTRLTVT.

With regard to this clone: The read finishes 3 residues shy of the CDR3 end, and the germline J gene is used to complete it. This rearrangement joins TRBV4-1 to TRBJ2-7, with D possibly matching TRBD2 (6 bases). Germline loops: CDR1 MGHRA, CDR2 YSYEKL. The CDR3 loop spans 17 amino acids. The V gene lost 3 bases and the J gene lost 2 bases, with 20 bases spanning the gap. Incomplete CDR3 DNA: TGCGCCAGCAGCCAGAGATTTTCGGGGGTTCGGACCTACGAG. Its translation is CASSQRFSGVRTYE. The full CDR3 is CASSQRFSGVRTYEQYF.

About this clone: The read finishes 3 residues shy of the CDR3 end, and the germline J gene is used to complete it. The chain is built from TRBV18 and TRBJ2-3; D uncertain. CDR3 length: 14 residues. Trimming took off 3 bases at V and 1 base at J, with 8 bases between the two ends. Germline CDR1 reads KGHSH; CDR2 reads LQKENI. The CDR3 DNA, read in part, is TGTGCCAGCTCACCTACGCCAGGCACAGATACG. Translated, it gives CASSPTPGTDT. The whole CDR3 sequence reads CASSPTPGTDTQYF.

On this clone itself: The read falls 3 residues short of the CDR3 end, and the missing part is taken from the germline J gene. The V gene is TRBV5-1, the J gene TRBJ2-4; a possible D gene is TRBD1 (5 bases). Germline CDR1 and CDR2: SGHRS and YFSETQ. CDR3 length: 14 amino acids. CDR3 DNA, as far as it was read: TGCGCCAGCAGCTTGGGACAGTCTAACTATGGT. This codes for CASSLGQSNYG. The whole CDR3 sequence is CASSLGQSNYGQYF.

About this clone: Read coverage stops 3 residues before the CDR3 terminus; the germline J gene supplies the remainder. The sample carries other DNA sequences with the same CDR3. The V call is TRBV18, the J call TRBJ1-3, with unresolved D. CDR3 length equals 12 residues. Looked up from germline, CDR1 is KGHSH and CDR2 is LQKENI. CDR3 DNA (partial): TGTGCCAGCTCACCCGTCAATCGCGCC. Protein sequence: CASSPVNRA. The whole CDR3 protein reads CASSPVNRAIYF.

A word on this clone: The CDR3 extends 3 residues past the end of the read, so its final part is completed from the germline J gene. This chain links TRBV2 with TRBJ1-1, with a weak D call TRBD1 (6 bases). Germline CDR1 and CDR2: SNHLY and FYNNEI. V was cut by 7 bases and J by 0 bases, with 12 bases left in between. CDR3 size: 14 residues. The chain's CDR3 is CASTPGGMNTEAFF. CDR3 DNA (partial): TGTGCCAGCACTCCGGGGGGCATGAACACTGAA.

As to this clone: Read coverage stops 3 residues before the CDR3 terminus; the germline J gene supplies the remainder. The rearrangement uses TRBV2 and TRBJ2-3; D may be TRBD2 (6 bases). The CDR3 loop spans 15 amino acids. Germline V CDR1 and CDR2: SNHLY, FYNNEI. The CDR3 loop is CASMGYSGPQETQYF. The CDR3 bases that were read are TGTGCCAGCATGGGGTACAGCGGGCCCCAGGAGACG.

The part of the CDR3 DNA that was read is TGTGCCAGCTGGCCTGCGGGGATGTATAATTCACCC. Translation: CASWPAGMYNSP. The whole CDR3 protein reads CASWPAGMYNSPLHF. The chain has TRBV5-6 and TRBJ1-6; no clear D. The sequenced fragment ends 3 residues before the CDR3 boundary, so the rest is inferred from the germline J gene. Trimming cost V 7 bases and J 4 bases, with 15 bases left between them. CDR3 size: 15 residues. Germline values: CDR1 SGHDT, CDR2 YYEEEE.

About this clone itself: Read data end 3 residues before the CDR3 end; the end is taken from the germline J gene. The gene calls are TRBV20-1 and TRBJ2-7; 11 positions match TRBD2. J was trimmed by 3 bases and V by 0 bases; bases with no gene match: 4. Germline CDR1 and CDR2: DFQATT and SNEGSKA (reference sequence). The CDR3 has 15 residues. CDR3 DNA, as far as it was read: TGCAGTGCTAGAGATCCCACTAGCGGGAGCTACGAG. Amino acid sequence: CSARDPTSGSYE. The full CDR3 sequence reads CSARDPTSGSYEQYF.